One and the same sample provided the 26 T cell receptor beta chains below, sequenced in a study of blood T cell repertoires in COVID-19. Data came from immunoSEQ multiplex PCR; TCRdb stores just in-frame clones and leaves some out. The data contain around 200,000 clones, around 84% of them seen just once; the ten biggest clones take up over 13%. The sample taken for sequencing was peripheral blood. The receptor set was obtained from a man in his thirties or forties with active or convalescent COVID-19.

The rearrangement joins TRBV7-2 to TRBJ1-2; unclear D gene. This CDR3 contains 15 residues. V dropped 1 base and J dropped 4 bases, with 13 bases sitting between them. Germline CDR1 reads SGHTA; CDR2 reads FQGNSA. CDR3 sequence reads: CASSLGAGNGYGYTF. CDR3 DNA sequence: TGTGCCAGCAGCTTAGGTGCCGGGAATGGCTATGGCTACACCTTC.

Only one count was recorded for this clone. The genes are TRBV7-2 and TRBJ1-1; D is uncertain. Trimming shortened V by 5 bases and J by 4 bases, and 14 bases separated the two germline ends. CDR3 length equals 14 residues. CDR1 and CDR2 from the germline V gene are SGHTA and FQGNSA. CDR3 sequence (DNA): TGTGCCAGCAGCCGGGAGGAAGGTGTCACTGAAGCTTTCTTT. Its protein product is CASSREEGVTEAFF.

V and J are TRBV19 and TRBJ1-6; TRBD1 aligns across 9 bases. Germline V gene data show CDR1 as LNHDA and CDR2 as SQIVND (reference sequence). This CDR3 is 13 amino acids long. The J segment lost 9 bases and the V segment lost 9 bases, leaving 6 bases of the junction unmatched. The CDR3: CASVGQGSSPLHF. The CDR3 DNA reads TGTGCCAGCGTGGGACAGGGTAGTTCACCCCTCCACTTT.

The chain recombines TRBV30 with TRBJ2-2, with 8 positions matching TRBD1. Germline values: CDR1 GTSNPN, CDR2 SVGIG (reference sequence). J lost 1 base, V lost 3 bases, and 4 bases had no gene match. The CDR3 runs 15 residues. The CDR3 region has the DNA TGTGCCTGGAGAGTGGGGACAGGGAACACCGGGGAGCTGTTTTTT. Its translation is CAWRVGTGNTGELFF. The full variable domain, with the rest looked up from reference TRBV30 and TRBJ2-2, is SQTIHQWPATLVQPVGSPLSLECTVEGTSNPNLYWYRQAAGRGLQLLFYSVGIGQISSEVPQNLSASRPQDRQFILSSKKLLLSDSGFYLCAWRVGTGNTGELFFGEGSRLTVL.

V and J are TRBV7-9 and TRBJ2-1; TRBD1 might be the D (5 bases). The V end was cut by 4 bases, the J end by 2 bases, with 15 bases between. In germline, CDR1 is SEHNR, CDR2 FQNEAQ (reference sequence). There are 16 residues in the CDR3. The CDR3 sequence is CASSSSTGFPYNEQFF. DNA for the CDR3: TGTGCCAGCAGCTCCTCAACAGGCTTTCCCTACAATGAGCAGTTCTTC.

The chain uses TRBV2 and TRBJ1-2, with D uncertain. Germline V lookup: CDR1 SNHLY, CDR2 FYNNEI. The CDR3 runs 14 residues. Trimming took 3 bases from V and 8 from J, leaving 16 bases between them. The CDR3 coding sequence is TGTGCCAGCAGTGAGACAAGCGGCTCCGGGGGCTACACCTTC. It is translated as CASSETSGSGGYTF.

This clone was counted once. The rearrangement joins TRBV9 to TRBJ1-2; tentative D call: TRBD1 (5 bases). V lost 3 bases, J lost 1 base, and 13 bases lay in between. Germline lookup yields CDR1 SGDLS and CDR2 YYNGEE. The CDR3 has 15 amino acids. The CDR3 loop reads CASSGDGAFNYGYTF. The CDR3 DNA follows: TGTGCCAGCAGCGGCGATGGGGCCTTTAACTATGGCTACACCTTC. Variable domain in full (rest from reference TRBV9 and TRBJ1-2): DSGVTQTPKHLITATGQRVTLRCSPRSGDLSVYWYQQSLDQGLQFLIQYYNGEERAKGNILERFSAQQFPDLHSELNLSSLELGDSALYFCASSGDGAFNYGYTFGSGTRLTVV.

The chain couples TRBV23-1 to TRBJ1-1; 8 nucleotides align to TRBD1. TRBV23-1 is classed as an ORF, of uncertain function. Trimming removed 2 bases from V and 5 bases from J; junction bases left unmatched: 13. This CDR3 comprises 17 residues. The CDR3 sequence: CASSQDVQGALGTEAFF. CDR3 DNA sequence: TGCGCCAGCAGTCAAGACGTCCAGGGGGCGTTGGGTACTGAAGCTTTCTTT.

This clone was counted only a few times. The V and J genes are TRBV12-5 and TRBJ2-5, with TRBD2 matching over 9 bases. This CDR3 is built from 16 residues. Germline V lookup: CDR1 LGHNT, CDR2 FRNRAP. J lost 4 bases, V lost 6 bases, and 12 bases had no gene match. CDR3: CASGQSGGPPPETQYF. In nucleotides, the CDR3 is TGTGCTAGTGGCCAAAGCGGGGGGCCCCCCCCAGAGACCCAGTACTTC.

This clone appeared a few times. CDR3 DNA: TGTGCCAGCAGTAACAGGGAGACGGTTCAGCCCCAGCATTTT. Translation: CASSNRETVQPQHF. The chain uses TRBV6-2 or TRBV6-3 and TRBJ1-5; D is perhaps TRBD1 (6 bases). Trimming left V 5 bases short and J 6 bases short, with 14 bases between. The CDR3 is 14 residues long. CDR1 and CDR2 (germline): MNHEY, SVGEGT.

The chain recombines TRBV16 with TRBJ1-6, with a weak D call TRBD1 (5 bases). V gave up 4 bases and J gave up 9 bases, with 19 bases separating them. Germline CDR1 is KGHSY and CDR2 is FQNENV. The CDR3 covers 16 residues. The CDR3 reads CASSRPAGSQGSPLHF. Written as DNA, the CDR3 is TGTGCCAGCAGCCGCCCTGCCGGCTCTCAGGGTTCACCCCTCCACTTT.

The rearrangement links TRBV14 to TRBJ1-1; possibly TRBD1 for D (6 bases). Germline CDR1 and CDR2: SGHDN and FVKESK. This CDR3 spans 14 amino acids. Trimming took off 3 bases at V and 5 bases at J, with 13 bases between the two ends. The CDR3 region is CASSHLQGRTEAFF. The CDR3 DNA reads TGTGCCAGCAGCCATCTCCAGGGGCGGACTGAAGCTTTCTTT.

The chain carries TRBV19 and TRBJ2-2; 13 bases fit TRBD2. Germline V gene lookup returns CDR1 LNHDA and CDR2 SQIVND (reference sequence). Trimming took 5 bases from V and 3 from J; bases not matched to a gene: 3. The CDR3 loop spans 16 amino acids. CDR3 DNA: TGTGCCAGTAGTGATACTAGCGGGAGGGACACCGGGGAGCTGTTTTTT. Translating gives CASSDTSGRDTGELFF.

The genes are TRBV25-1 and TRBJ1-1; 9 bases line up with TRBD1. The CDR3 has 16 residues. V dropped 3 bases and J dropped 0; count of bases not matched to a gene: 5. CDR1 is MGHDK, CDR2 SYGVNS, per germline. DNA for the CDR3: TGTGCCAGCAGTGATACCGGGACAGGGATGAACACTGAAGCTTTCTTT. Residues: CASSDTGTGMNTEAFF.

This clone was detected once. This chain links TRBV11-2 with TRBJ2-2; D is perhaps TRBD2 (5 bases). V was shortened by 11 bases and J by 3 bases, with 13 bases between the two germline ends. The germline V gene encodes CDR1 SGHAT and CDR2 FQNNGV. The CDR3 has 13 residues. CDR3 protein: CAQRGSDTGELFF. CDR3 nucleotides: TGTGCCCAACGGGGATCTGACACCGGGGAGCTGTTTTTT.

The rearrangement links TRBV19 to TRBJ1-2; TRBD1 might be the D (6 bases). Germline V CDR1 and CDR2: LNHDA, SQIVND (reference sequence). The CDR3 has 15 amino acids. Trimming pared 6 bases from V and 1 base from J, leaving 15 bases between. The DNA of the CDR3 is TGTGCCAGTAGCTTCGGGGCAGGGGTTAACTATGGCTACACCTTC. It encodes CASSFGAGVNYGYTF.

The chain couples TRBV28 to TRBJ1-5; perhaps TRBD1 as D (6 bases). Germline assignment: CDR1 MDHEN and CDR2 SYDVKM. This CDR3 is 14 amino acids long. V gave up 4 bases and J gave up 5 bases, with 12 bases separating them. The DNA of the CDR3 is TGTGCCAGCAGTTGGGACACGATTTATCAGCCCCAGCATTTT. It specifies CASSWDTIYQPQHF.

The table lists this clone with a count of one. The V gene is TRBV4-1, the J gene TRBJ2-2, with D perhaps TRBD1 (6 bases). This CDR3 comprises 14 residues. Germline values: CDR1 MGHRA, CDR2 YSYEKL. Trimming cost V 0 bases and J 6 bases, with 8 bases left between them. CDR3 nucleotides: TGCGCCAGCAGCCAAGATCCAGGGGCCGGGGAGCTGTTTTTT. Its translation is CASSQDPGAGELFF.

The genes are TRBV18 and TRBJ1-2; tentatively, D is TRBD1 (6 bases). The CDR3 covers 15 residues. Germline CDR1 reads KGHSH; CDR2 reads LQKENI. The ends were cut back, 2 bases at V and 6 bases at J, with 16 bases in the middle. CDR3 amino acids: CASSPINRDWDGYTF. The CDR3 bases are TGTGCCAGCTCACCAATTAACAGGGATTGGGATGGCTACACCTTC.

The chain uses TRBV11-2 and TRBJ1-2; TRBD1 agrees at 9 bases. The germline V gene has CDR1 SGHAT and CDR2 FQNNGV. The trim removed 4 bases at V and 4 bases at J, leaving 4 bases unmatched. CDR3 size: 14 residues. Here the CDR3 reads CASSSQGAGYGYTF. CDR3 nucleotide sequence: TGTGCCAGCAGCTCACAGGGGGCAGGCTATGGCTACACCTTC. The full variable domain, its missing parts supplied by reference TRBV11-2 and TRBJ1-2, is EAGVAQSPRYKIIEKRQSVAFWCNPISGHATLYWYQQILGQGPKLLIQFQNNGVVDDSQLPKDRFSAERLKGVDSTLKIQPAKLEDSAVYLCASSSQGAGYGYTFGSGTRLTVV.

The chain combines TRBV9 with TRBJ1-1; D might be TRBD1 (6 bases). This CDR3 spans 13 amino acids. Germline V gene lookup returns CDR1 SGDLS and CDR2 YYNGEE. V was clipped by 4 bases and J by 4 bases, with 11 bases between them. The CDR3 spells CASSSRGGTEAFF. The CDR3 nucleotides read TGTGCCAGCAGCTCACGAGGGGGCACTGAAGCTTTCTTT.

For the CDR3, the DNA is TGTGCCAGTTATAGCGGGAGAAGTGGGCTTAATGAGCAGTTCTTC. Residues: CASYSGRSGLNEQFF. The rearrangement uses TRBV10-3 and TRBJ2-1, with 9 bases aligning to TRBD2. The CDR3 has 15 residues. With V trimmed by 10 bases and J by 7 bases, 14 bases remained unmatched. Germline lookup yields CDR1 ENHRY and CDR2 SYGVKD.

The chain has TRBV30 and TRBJ1-5; perhaps TRBD1 as D (5 bases). Germline V gene data show CDR1 as GTSNPN and CDR2 as SVGIG (reference sequence). The CDR3 is made up of 16 amino acids. V was trimmed by 1 base and J by 1 base, leaving 14 bases between them. The CDR3 protein is CAWSAGSAGSNQPQHF. In DNA form, the CDR3 reads TGTGCCTGGAGTGCCGGCTCGGCAGGGAGCAATCAGCCCCAGCATTTT.

This clone has more than one count but fewer than ten. CDR3 DNA: TGTGCCAGCAGCCTTTTACCAGGGGCTGAAGCTTTCTTT. Its translation is CASSLLPGAEAFF. The chain combines TRBV5-6 with TRBJ1-1; perhaps TRBD1 as D (6 bases). Trimming removed 4 bases at V and 6 bases at J, with 13 bases between. CDR3 size: 13 residues. CDR1 is SGHDT and CDR2 is YYEEEE in the germline V gene.

This clone was counted many times. The J gene is TRBJ2-1, the V gene TRBV19; D is possibly TRBD2 (6 bases). The germline V gene has CDR1 LNHDA and CDR2 SQIVND (reference sequence). This CDR3 comprises 14 residues. The V gene lost 3 bases and the J gene lost 7 bases, with 13 bases spanning the gap. The chain's CDR3 is CASSMWEARNEQFF. The CDR3 bases are TGTGCCAGTAGTATGTGGGAGGCGAGGAATGAGCAGTTCTTC.

This chain uses TRBV12-5 with TRBJ2-7; 7 positions match TRBD1. The CDR3 length is 13 residues. CDR1 and CDR2 (germline): LGHNT, FRNRAP. V trimming: 6 bases; J trimming: 9 bases; junction bases outside the gene matches: 11. CDR3 bases: TGTGCTAGTGGGGGGTCAGGGGGTAGTTGGCAGTACTTC. As protein: CASGGSGGSWQYF.